The 19 T cell receptor beta chains presented below share a single source sample, sequenced in a study of shared clonotypes between healthy human individuals. Naive CD8 cells, CD45RO-negative and positively selected for CCR7, excluded terminally differentiated effector memory CD45RA+ cells. TCRdb's copy holds only in-frame clones and misses some; the assay was immunoSEQ multiplex PCR. The profile shows hundreds of thousands of clones, roughly 96% of them singletons. Sequenced input: naive CD8+ T cells sorted from blood. The receptors were gathered from a woman aged 25-40 years in good health.

This chain joins TRBV15 and TRBJ2-3; 7 nucleotides align to TRBD1. Germline V lookup: CDR1 LNHNV, CDR2 YYDKDF (reference sequence). The CDR3 has 14 amino acids. Unmatched junction bases numbered 3, after V lost 3 bases and J lost 3 bases. The CDR3: CATSSHRGTDTQYF. CDR3 DNA: TGTGCCACCAGCAGTCACAGGGGAACAGATACGCAGTATTTT.

The chain recombines TRBV6-6 with TRBJ2-7; TRBD2 agrees at 15 bases. V dropped 9 bases and J dropped 6; count of bases not matched to a gene: 6. This CDR3 comprises 14 residues. Germline V gives CDR1 MNHNY, CDR2 SVGAGI (reference sequence). CDR3 amino acids: CASGWTSGRAEQYF. In nucleotides, the CDR3 is TGTGCCAGTGGGTGGACTAGCGGGAGGGCCGAGCAGTACTTC.

The chain joins TRBV29-1 to TRBJ1-2; D unresolved. CDR1 SQVTM and CDR2 ANQGSEA come from the germline V gene. Trimming removed 0 bases at V and 3 bases at J, with 14 bases between. This CDR3 region has 15 residues. The CDR3 nucleotides read TGCAGCGTTGAAGATGGACGGCGGAATGACTATGGCTACACCTTC. Its translation: CSVEDGRRNDYGYTF.

This clone is a singleton in its sample. V is TRBV29-1 and J is TRBJ2-4; 7 bases line up with TRBD2. The germline V gene encodes CDR1 SQVTM and CDR2 ANQGSEA. Unmatched junction bases numbered 19, after V lost 6 bases and J lost 8 bases. CDR3 length: 16 residues. CDR3 protein: CSVNNPGGDPLDIQYF. As DNA, the CDR3 is TGCAGCGTAAACAACCCTGGGGGGGATCCGTTGGACATTCAGTACTTC. Full variable domain (outside the CDR3, taken from reference TRBV29-1 and TRBJ2-4): SAVISQKPSRDICQRGTSLTIQCQVDSQVTMMFWYRQQPGQSLTLIATANQGSEATYESGFVIDKFPISRPNLTFSTLTVSNMSPEDSSIYLCSVNNPGGDPLDIQYFGAGTRLSVL.

Notes on this clone: The same CDR3 is also encoded by other DNA sequences in this sample. V usage is TRBV7-9 and J usage is TRBJ2-3; D gene uncertain. This CDR3 is built from 12 residues. Germline loops: CDR1 SEHNR, CDR2 FQNEAQ (reference sequence). V dropped 5 bases and J dropped 4 bases, with 7 bases sitting between them. The DNA for the CDR3 is TGTGCCAGCAGCCTCTTGGCAGATACGCAGTATTTT. Encoded protein: CASSLLADTQYF.

The chain couples TRBV27 to TRBJ2-7; the D gene is possibly TRBD1 (5 bases). The germline V gene has CDR1 MNHEY and CDR2 SMNVEV (reference sequence). The CDR3 contains 15 residues. Trimming took 6 bases from V and 3 from J, leaving 18 bases between them. The CDR3, as DNA: TGTGCCAGCAGAAAAAAAGACAGCGTTCTCTACGAGCAGTACTTC. This codes for CASRKKDSVLYEQYF.

The chain uses TRBV30 and TRBJ1-4; D is perhaps TRBD1 (5 bases). The CDR3 spans 15 residues. Germline loops: CDR1 GTSNPN, CDR2 SVGIG (reference sequence). Deletions cut 1 base from V and 8 bases from J, with 17 bases between. The CDR3 reads CAWSGGSSVAEKLFF. CDR3 nucleotides: TGTGCCTGGAGTGGGGGGTCCTCGGTCGCGGAAAAACTGTTTTTT.

This chain joins TRBV5-1 and TRBJ2-3; D is unresolved. V lost 0 bases to trimming and J lost 0 bases, with 17 bases between them. In germline, CDR1 is SGHRS, CDR2 YFSETQ. There are 18 residues in the CDR3. In nucleotides, the CDR3 is TGCGCCAGCAGCTTGGAACTTTCCCAGCAGCCTAGCACAGATACGCAGTATTTT. Its protein product is CASSLELSQQPSTDTQYF.

The V and J genes are TRBV9 and TRBJ2-3, with 9 bases that match TRBD1. Germline CDR1 is SGDLS and CDR2 is YYNGEE. Trimming took 4 bases from V and 0 from J; bases not matched to a gene: 3. CDR3 length equals 15 residues. CDR3 coding DNA: TGTGCCAGCAGCACCGGGACAGGGAGCACAGATACGCAGTATTTT. Translated, it gives CASSTGTGSTDTQYF.

The rearrangement joins TRBV6-6 to TRBJ2-7; D is unclear. Trimming pared 0 bases from V and 0 bases from J, leaving 9 bases between. CDR3 length: 15 residues. CDR1 is MNHNY and CDR2 is SVGAGI in the germline V gene (reference sequence). The CDR3 DNA sequence: TGTGCCAGCAGTTACTCCAATCCCTCCTCCTACGAGCAGTACTTC. Protein sequence: CASSYSNPSSYEQYF.

This clone was recorded only once. The J gene is TRBJ2-1, the V gene TRBV11-1, with D perhaps matching TRBD2 (6 bases). Germline CDR1 reads SGHAT; CDR2 reads FQDESV (reference sequence). The ends were cut back, 4 bases at V and 9 bases at J, with 7 bases in the middle. This CDR3 is built from 11 residues. In nucleotides, the CDR3 is TGTGCCAGCAGCTCCGGGGGTGAGCAGTTCTTC. This sequence encodes CASSSGGEQFF.

The chain employs TRBV4-1 and TRBJ1-5; 8 bases map to TRBD1. V was pared by 3 bases and J by 7 bases, with 11 bases of the junction left unmatched. Germline V gene lookup returns CDR1 MGHRA and CDR2 YSYEKL. The CDR3 covers 16 residues. CDR3: CASSQSGGQGRQPQHF. The CDR3 nucleotides read TGCGCCAGCAGCCAGTCCGGAGGACAGGGTAGGCAGCCCCAGCATTTT.

The chain recombines TRBV27 with TRBJ1-2; 8 nucleotides align to TRBD1. Germline V CDR1 and CDR2: MNHEY, SMNVEV (reference sequence). J lost 14 bases, V lost 6 bases, and 8 bases had no gene match. This CDR3 is built from 11 residues. This chain's CDR3 is CASRHQGQETF. The CDR3 bases are TGTGCCAGCAGACACCAGGGACAGGAGACCTTC.

The gene calls are TRBV19 and TRBJ1-1; 7 positions agree with TRBD1. This CDR3 has 14 amino acids. Trimming took 5 bases from V and 3 from J; bases not matched to a gene: 6. Per germline, CDR1 LNHDA and CDR2 SQIVND (reference sequence). The CDR3 spells CASSREGGHTEAFF. CDR3 nucleotide sequence: TGTGCCAGTAGTCGAGAAGGGGGCCACACTGAAGCTTTCTTT.

This chain links TRBV6-1 with TRBJ2-7; 9 bases match TRBD1. After removal of 6 bases from V and 5 bases from J, the junction contained 5 bases not matched to a gene. Germline CDR1 is MNHNS and CDR2 is SASEGT. The CDR3 has 13 residues. DNA of the CDR3: TGTGCCAGCAGGGACAGGGGATTCAACGAGCAGTACTTC. It yields the protein CASRDRGFNEQYF.

The rearrangement joins TRBV30 to TRBJ2-3, with TRBD2 matching over 7 bases. Looked up from germline, CDR1 is GTSNPN and CDR2 is SVGIG (reference sequence). CDR3 length: 14 residues. Losses at the gene ends were 5 bases for V and 0 bases for J; bases not matched to a gene: 5. Here the CDR3 reads CAWGRGPSTDTQYF. The CDR3 DNA reads TGTGCCTGGGGGAGGGGACCTAGCACAGATACGCAGTATTTT.

J is TRBJ2-7 and V is TRBV4-2; D may be TRBD1 (5 bases). Deletions cut 0 bases from V and 3 bases from J, with 12 bases between. Per the germline V gene, CDR1 is LGHNA and CDR2 is YNFKEQ. This CDR3 spans 15 amino acids. The CDR3 sequence: CASSQEWQGGYEQYF. Written as DNA, the CDR3 is TGTGCCAGCAGCCAAGAATGGCAGGGCGGCTACGAGCAGTACTTC.

This chain connects TRBV19 to TRBJ2-6; unclear D gene. The CDR3 loop spans 16 amino acids. The ends were cut back, 1 base at V and 4 bases at J, with 11 bases in the middle. Looked up from germline, CDR1 is LNHDA and CDR2 is SQIVND (reference sequence). For the CDR3, the DNA is TGTGCCAGTAGTATAGGCTCCATATCAGGGGCCAACGTCCTGACTTTC. The encoded protein is CASSIGSISGANVLTF.

The J gene is TRBJ2-7, the V gene TRBV29-1, with TRBD2 matching over 11 bases. V shed 1 base, J shed 4 bases, and the junction held 6 bases outside the gene matches. There are 15 residues in the CDR3. Germline V lookup: CDR1 SQVTM, CDR2 ANQGSEA. CDR3 coding DNA: TGCAGCGTTGAAGCAGGAGGACTAGCGGGTTACGAGCAGTACTTC. Translation: CSVEAGGLAGYEQYF.